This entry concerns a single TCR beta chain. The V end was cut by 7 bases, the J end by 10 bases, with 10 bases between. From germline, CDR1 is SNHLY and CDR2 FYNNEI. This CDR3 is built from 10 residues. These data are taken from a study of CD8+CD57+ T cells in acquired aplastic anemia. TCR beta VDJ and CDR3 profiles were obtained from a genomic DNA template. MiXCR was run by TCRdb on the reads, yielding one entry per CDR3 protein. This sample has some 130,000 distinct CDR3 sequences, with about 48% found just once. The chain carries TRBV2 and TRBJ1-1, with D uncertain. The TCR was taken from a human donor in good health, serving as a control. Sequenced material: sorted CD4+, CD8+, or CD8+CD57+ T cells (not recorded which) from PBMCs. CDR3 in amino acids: CASTALGAFF. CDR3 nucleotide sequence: TGTGCCAGCACGGCCCTTGGAGCTTTCTTT. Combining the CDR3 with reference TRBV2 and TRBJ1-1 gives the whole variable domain EPEVTQTPSHQVTQMGQEVILRCVPISNHLYFYWYRQILGQKVEFLVSFYNNEISEKSEIFDDQFSVERPDGSNFTLKIRSTKLEDSAMYFCASTALGAFFGQGTRLTVV.